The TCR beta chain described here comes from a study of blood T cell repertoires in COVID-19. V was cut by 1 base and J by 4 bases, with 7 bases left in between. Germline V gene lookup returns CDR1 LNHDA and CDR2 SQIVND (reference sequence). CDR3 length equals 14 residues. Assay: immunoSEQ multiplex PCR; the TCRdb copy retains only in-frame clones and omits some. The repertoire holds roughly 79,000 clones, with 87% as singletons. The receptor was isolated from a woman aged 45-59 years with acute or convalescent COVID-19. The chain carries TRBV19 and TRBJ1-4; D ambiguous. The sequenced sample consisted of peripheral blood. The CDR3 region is CASSIGLINEKLFF. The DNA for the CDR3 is TGTGCCAGTAGTATAGGACTGATTAATGAAAAACTGTTTTTT. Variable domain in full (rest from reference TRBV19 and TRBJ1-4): DGGITQSPKYLFRKEGQNVTLSCEQNLNHDAMYWYRQDPGQGLRLIYYSQIVNDFQKGDIAEGYSVSREKKESFPLTVTSAQKNPTAFYLCASSIGLINEKLFFGSGTQLSVL.